This T cell receptor (beta chain) was identified in a study of cytomegalovirus exposure and HLA in healthy donors. Losses at the gene ends were 5 bases for V and 1 base for J; bases not matched to a gene: 10. This CDR3 region has 17 residues. Germline V gene data show CDR1 as ENHRY and CDR2 as SYGVKD. The PCR ran on 60 Vbeta and 13 Jbeta primers. Method: immunoSEQ multiplex PCR; TCRdb's copy keeps in-frame clones and lacks some. The table records about 90,000 clones, approximately 80% of them present only once. Sequences were obtained from PBMCs. This TCR derives from a young man in good health and CMV-seronegative. This chain joins TRBV10-3 and TRBJ1-2, with TRBD1 identical over 10 bases. DNA of the CDR3: TGTGCCATCAGTCCCTCCGGGACAGGGGTGGGTAACTATGGCTACACCTTC. Translated: CAISPSGTGVGNYGYTF.